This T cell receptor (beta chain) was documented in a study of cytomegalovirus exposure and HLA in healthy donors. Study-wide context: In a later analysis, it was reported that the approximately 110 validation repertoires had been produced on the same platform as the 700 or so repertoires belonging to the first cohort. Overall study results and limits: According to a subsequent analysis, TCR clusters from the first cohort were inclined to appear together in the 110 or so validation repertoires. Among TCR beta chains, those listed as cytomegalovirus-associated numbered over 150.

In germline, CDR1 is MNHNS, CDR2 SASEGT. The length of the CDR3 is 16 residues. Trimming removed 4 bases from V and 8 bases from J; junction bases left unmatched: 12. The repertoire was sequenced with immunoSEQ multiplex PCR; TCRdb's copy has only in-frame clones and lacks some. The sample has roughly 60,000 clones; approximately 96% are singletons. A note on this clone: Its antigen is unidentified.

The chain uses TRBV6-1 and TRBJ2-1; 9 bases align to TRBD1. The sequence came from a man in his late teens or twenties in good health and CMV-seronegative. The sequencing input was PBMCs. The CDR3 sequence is CASSVSRTGEVYEQFF. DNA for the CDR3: TGTGCCAGCAGTGTTAGTAGGACAGGGGAGGTATATGAGCAGTTCTTC.